A single sample gave rise to the 30 T cell receptor beta chains below, sequenced in a study of shared clonotypes between healthy human individuals. TCRdb's table, derived via immunoSEQ multiplex PCR, lists solely in-frame clones and lacks some. Altogether roughly 2.5 million clones are present, 90% to 95% being singletons, with the ten largest covering around 0.15%. Sequenced material: naive CD4+ T cells sorted from blood. Subset here: CD45RA+ positively selected. The receptor source for this set is a young man in good health.

V usage is TRBV7-9 and J usage is TRBJ1-1; TRBD1 agrees at 9 bases. Germline values: CDR1 SEHNR, CDR2 FQNEAQ (reference sequence). This CDR3 spans 16 amino acids. J was trimmed by 0 bases and V by 5 bases; bases with no gene match: 7. The CDR3 region is CASSEARTGVNTEAFF. DNA of the CDR3: TGTGCCAGCAGCGAAGCACGGACAGGGGTGAACACTGAAGCTTTCTTT.

This chain uses TRBV5-4 with TRBJ1-1; no reliable D call. The CDR3 loop spans 15 amino acids. The V gene's germline CDR1 is SGHNT and CDR2 YYREEE (reference sequence). The V end was cut by 4 bases, the J end by 0 bases, with 13 bases between. CDR3 DNA: TGTGCCAGCAGCGCGGAGATGAGAATGAACACTGAAGCTTTCTTT. Translating it yields CASSAEMRMNTEAFF.

To note about this clone: The junction does not match germline at one end; this may be a read error. The same CDR3 can be traced to other DNA sequences in this sample. The genes are TRBV28 and TRBJ2-7; TRBD2 matches at 7 bases. This CDR3 is 14 amino acids long. Germline assignment: CDR1 MDHEN and CDR2 SYDVKM. CDR3 protein: CASSPPREGGEQYF. In DNA, the CDR3 is TGTGCCAGCAGTCCCCCAAGGGAGGGCGGCGAGCAATACTTC.

This chain uses TRBV4-1 with TRBJ2-7; D remains unclear. CDR1 and CDR2 (germline): MGHRA, YSYEKL. The CDR3 loop spans 15 amino acids. V gave up 1 base and J gave up 4 bases, with 14 bases separating them. CDR3 sequence (DNA): TGCGCCAGCAGCCAAGTCCTAAACGGCATTTACGAGCAGTACTTC. Its translation is CASSQVLNGIYEQYF.

V gene TRBV11-2 combines with J gene TRBJ2-4; the D is unclear. The CDR3 sequence is 15 residues long. Germline values: CDR1 SGHAT, CDR2 FQNNGV. V was cut by 2 bases and J by 0 bases, with 8 bases left in between. CDR3 residues: CASSLPTIAKNIQYF. CDR3 sequence (DNA): TGTGCCAGCAGCTTACCTACGATAGCCAAAAACATTCAGTACTTC. Supplemented by reference TRBV11-2 and TRBJ2-4, the full variable domain reads EAGVAQSPRYKIIEKRQSVAFWCNPISGHATLYWYQQILGQGPKLLIQFQNNGVVDDSQLPKDRFSAERLKGVDSTLKIQPAKLEDSAVYLCASSLPTIAKNIQYFGAGTRLSVL.

The chain joins TRBV18 to TRBJ2-5, with 9 bases identical to TRBD1. The germline gives CDR1 KGHSH, CDR2 LQKENI. V shed 6 bases and J 5 bases; nucleotides not matched to a gene: 7. The CDR3 loop spans 14 amino acids. DNA for the CDR3: TGTGCCAGCTCCCCGGGACAGGGAGTTGAGACCCAGTACTTC. It is translated as CASSPGQGVETQYF.

This chain uses TRBV5-1 with TRBJ1-1, with D possibly being TRBD1 (6 bases). The CDR3 runs 17 residues. V lost 2 bases, J lost 4 bases, and 21 bases lay in between. The germline gives CDR1 SGHRS, CDR2 YFSETQ. CDR3 region: CASSLGPSGAAGTEAFF. The CDR3 DNA follows: TGCGCCAGCAGCTTAGGGCCGTCAGGGGCAGCCGGCACTGAAGCTTTCTTT.

The chain uses TRBV6-1 and TRBJ2-7; a possible D gene is TRBD2 (5 bases). The CDR3 is made up of 15 amino acids. Germline V gene sequence: CDR1 MNHNS, CDR2 SASEGT. Trimming left V 6 bases short and J 0 bases short, with 15 bases between. This chain's CDR3 is CASSDGVSGSYEQYF. CDR3 nucleotides: TGTGCCAGCAGCGATGGGGTAAGCGGCTCCTACGAGCAGTACTTC.

The CDR3 is CASRLPLTVNEQFF. The DNA of the CDR3 is TGTGCCAGCAGATTACCCCTTACCGTTAATGAGCAGTTCTTC. J is TRBJ2-1 and V is TRBV28; no definite D call. The CDR3 has 14 residues. Germline CDR1 and CDR2: MDHEN and SYDVKM. V was trimmed by 6 bases and J by 7 bases, leaving 16 bases between them.

Details on this clone: Other DNA sequences within the sample encode an identical CDR3. This CDR3 reads CASSAGQGGEKLFF. The DNA of the CDR3 is TGCGCCAGCAGCGCCGGACAGGGTGGTGAAAAACTGTTTTTT. This chain links TRBV5-1 with TRBJ1-4, with TRBD1 matching over 8 bases. V lost 4 bases and J lost 7; bases outside the gene matches: 6. Germline V gives CDR1 SGHRS, CDR2 YFSETQ. The CDR3 is made up of 14 amino acids. Looking up the rest from reference TRBV5-1 and TRBJ1-4 gives the full variable domain: KAGVTQTPRYLIKTRGQQVTLSCSPISGHRSVSWYQQTPGQGLQFLFEYFSETQRNKGNFPGRFSGRQFSNSRSEMNVSTLELGDSALYLCASSAGQGGEKLFFGSGTQLSVL.

This chain joins TRBV10-1 and TRBJ2-7, with TRBD2 as a possible D gene (6 bases). Germline V CDR1 and CDR2: WNHNN, SYGVQD (reference sequence). The CDR3 has 13 residues. V dropped 3 bases and J dropped 4 bases, with 10 bases sitting between them. CDR3 in amino acids: CASSDSGTYEQYF. Here the CDR3 DNA reads TGCGCCAGCAGTGATTCCGGGACTTACGAGCAGTACTTC.

The chain uses TRBV6-1 and TRBJ2-2; D might be TRBD2 (5 bases). Per germline, CDR1 MNHNS and CDR2 SASEGT. The CDR3 has 12 residues. Trimming removed 5 bases from V and 6 bases from J, with 7 bases in between. The CDR3 nucleotides are TGTGCCAGCAGTCCGGGATCCGGGGAGCTGTTTTTT. Translating it yields CASSPGSGELFF.

The chain recombines TRBV28 with TRBJ2-7; TRBD1 is a possible D gene (5 bases). Germline CDR1 reads MDHEN; CDR2 reads SYDVKM. The CDR3 covers 12 residues. Trimming cost V 6 bases and J 8 bases, with 14 bases left between them. CDR3 nucleotides: TGTGCCAGCAGGCAACAGGCCACCAAGCAGTACTTC. Translated: CASRQQATKQYF. Drawing the rest from reference TRBV28 and TRBJ2-7, the complete variable domain is DVKVTQSSRYLVKRTGEKVFLECVQDMDHENMFWYRQDPGLGLRLIYFSYDVKMKEKGDIPEGYSVSREKKERFSLILESASTNQTSMYLCASRQQATKQYFGPGTRLTVT.

The gene calls are TRBV5-1 and TRBJ2-1; 9 bases align to TRBD2. CDR1 and CDR2 from the germline V gene are SGHRS and YFSETQ. Losses at the gene ends were 4 bases for V and 2 bases for J; bases not matched to a gene: 4. The CDR3 runs to 15 residues. DNA for the CDR3: TGCGCCAGCAGCGTGAGCGGGGGGACCTACAATGAGCAGTTCTTC. Its protein is CASSVSGGTYNEQFF.

V is TRBV28 and J is TRBJ2-2; the D call may be TRBD1 or TRBD2 (5 bases each). The germline V and J ends were trimmed by 6 bases and 4 bases, with 12 bases remaining between them. The CDR3 totals 14 residues. CDR1 and CDR2 from the germline V gene are MDHEN and SYDVKM. The DNA of the CDR3 is TGTGCCAGCAGGAGGCAGGGACCCACCGGGGAGCTGTTTTTT. This translates into CASRRQGPTGELFF.

The V gene is TRBV29-1, the J gene TRBJ2-2; 8 nucleotides line up with TRBD2. Trimming cost V 8 bases and J 8 bases; bases outside gene matches: 16. CDR1 is SQVTM, CDR2 ANQGSEA, per germline. The CDR3 runs to 15 residues. CDR3 bases: TGCAGCTTCTCTCTGGTGGGACTAGGGGGAGGGGAGCTGTTTTTT. This gives the protein CSFSLVGLGGGELFF.

Comment on this clone: This same CDR3 is encoded by further DNA sequences in the sample. The chain carries TRBV6-5 and TRBJ1-6; tentative D call: TRBD1 (6 bases). This CDR3 comprises 14 residues. Between the trimmed V and J ends, which lost 2 bases and 6 bases, there was a span of 8 bases. Germline V gene sequence: CDR1 MNHEY, CDR2 SVGAGI. The CDR3 coding sequence is TGTGCCAGCAGTTACGGGGGCCTTAATTCACCCCTCCACTTT. Residues: CASSYGGLNSPLHF.

This clone was found a few times. This chain's CDR3 is CASSFEGRPPEKLFF. The CDR3 DNA sequence: TGTGCCAGCAGCTTTGAGGGGAGGCCACCCGAAAAACTGTTTTTT. The chain carries TRBV7-9 and TRBJ1-4; D possibly corresponds to TRBD1 (5 bases). The CDR3 consists of 15 residues. V was cut by 3 bases and J by 8 bases, with 16 bases left in between. Germline CDR1 and CDR2: SEHNR and FQNEAQ (reference sequence).

The genes are TRBV7-2 and TRBJ1-2, with 8 positions matching TRBD1. The CDR3 is 14 amino acids. Germline V lookup: CDR1 SGHTA, CDR2 FQGNSA. The J segment lost 5 bases and the V segment lost 1 base, leaving 3 bases of the junction unmatched. The CDR3, as DNA: TGTGCCAGCAGCTTAGGAGGACAGGGATATGGCTACACCTTC. The encoded protein is CASSLGGQGYGYTF.

The chain carries TRBV5-4 and TRBJ1-4, with D possibly being TRBD1 (5 bases). Germline assignment: CDR1 SGHNT and CDR2 YYREEE (reference sequence). V dropped 3 bases and J dropped 2 bases, with 8 bases sitting between them. This CDR3 spans 14 amino acids. This CDR3 reads CASSSRATNEKLFF. CDR3 nucleotides: TGTGCCAGCAGCTCCAGGGCGACTAATGAAAAACTGTTTTTT.

With regard to this clone: Other nucleotide sequences in the sample specify the same CDR3. This chain uses TRBV2 with TRBJ2-7, with D hard to call. This CDR3 region has 11 residues. Germline assignment: CDR1 SNHLY and CDR2 FYNNEI. Trimming removed 6 bases from V and 4 bases from J, with 7 bases in between. The CDR3 loop reads CASSPEYEQYF. CDR3 nucleotides: TGTGCCAGCAGCCCCGAGTACGAGCAGTACTTC.

The rearrangement joins TRBV4-2 to TRBJ1-2; D is ambiguous. The CDR3 sequence is 16 residues long. The germline gives CDR1 LGHNA, CDR2 YNFKEQ. V shed 0 bases and J shed 3 bases, with 14 bases lying between them. The CDR3 loop reads CASSQENSVGYYGYTF. CDR3 DNA: TGTGCCAGCAGCCAAGAAAATTCAGTGGGGTACTATGGCTACACCTTC.

The V call is TRBV11-2, the J call TRBJ1-6, with TRBD1 matching over 9 bases. Germline lookup yields CDR1 SGHAT and CDR2 FQNNGV. The CDR3 extends over 17 amino acids. J lost 6 bases, V lost 5 bases, and 11 bases had no gene match. The CDR3 protein is CASSLNRLGQGNSPLHF. As DNA, the CDR3 is TGTGCCAGCAGCCTAAACCGGTTGGGACAGGGTAATTCACCCCTCCACTTT.

V gene TRBV5-4 combines with J gene TRBJ1-1; tentative D call: TRBD1 (5 bases). Germline CDR1 SGHNT, CDR2 YYREEE (reference sequence). Trimming stripped 3 bases from V and 1 base from J, with 10 bases between. The CDR3 spans 14 residues. The CDR3 DNA sequence: TGTGCCAGCAGCTGGCCCGGGGCGAACACTGAAGCTTTCTTT. Its translation: CASSWPGANTEAFF.

With regard to this clone: This may arise from a read error, as a much more abundant clone is one base away. The chain carries TRBV6-4 and TRBJ1-1; D remains ambiguous. Trimming took off 3 bases at V and 0 bases at J, with 5 bases between the two ends. Germline V gene data show CDR1 as MRHNA and CDR2 as SNTAGT. This CDR3 has 13 residues. CDR3 bases: TGTGCCAGCAGTGAAGAGGTGAACACTGAAGCTTTCTTT. It encodes CASSEEVNTEAFF.

This clone has a single count. DNA of the CDR3: TGTGCCAGCAGTTTATTTACGGGGGCCGGTACCTACGAGCAGTACTTC. Translating gives CASSLFTGAGTYEQYF. The V gene is TRBV28, the J gene TRBJ2-7; D might be TRBD1 or TRBD2, each matching 6 bases. The CDR3 is 16 residues long. The ends were cut back, 1 base at V and 2 bases at J, with 15 bases in the middle. CDR1 and CDR2 (germline): MDHEN, SYDVKM. Full variable domain (rest looked up from reference TRBV28 and TRBJ2-7): DVKVTQSSRYLVKRTGEKVFLECVQDMDHENMFWYRQDPGLGLRLIYFSYDVKMKEKGDIPEGYSVSREKKERFSLILESASTNQTSMYLCASSLFTGAGTYEQYFGPGTRLTVT.

This clone was seen only once. The chain combines TRBV11-2 with TRBJ2-6, with D perhaps matching TRBD1 or TRBD2 (6 bases each). CDR1 and CDR2 from the germline V gene are SGHAT and FQNNGV. Deletions cut 5 bases from V and 0 bases from J, with 17 bases between. The CDR3 is 18 residues long. CDR3 sequence: CASSQGRGRFSGANVLTF. The CDR3 DNA follows: TGTGCCAGCAGCCAGGGCCGGGGGCGTTTCTCTGGGGCCAACGTCCTGACTTTC.

The CDR3 DNA reads as TGTGCCAGCATCCTCCGGGACCGAAATAATTCACCCCTCCACTTT. This translates into CASILRDRNNSPLHF. The V gene is TRBV6-5, the J gene TRBJ1-6; maybe TRBD1 (5 bases). Germline V CDR1 and CDR2: MNHEY, SVGAGI. There are 15 residues in the CDR3. Trimming left V 7 bases short and J 5 bases short, with 15 bases between.

The V gene is TRBV10-1, the J gene TRBJ2-5, with TRBD2 as a possible D gene (5 bases). The germline V and J ends were trimmed by 0 bases and 3 bases, with 5 bases remaining between them. The CDR3 extends over 13 amino acids. Germline values: CDR1 WNHNN, CDR2 SYGVQD (reference sequence). CDR3 DNA: TGCGCCAGCAGTGAGTCCGGGAAAGAGACCCAGTACTTC. Translation gives CASSESGKETQYF.

This rearrangement joins TRBV10-3 to TRBJ2-7; tentatively, D is TRBD1 (6 bases). Trimming pared 10 bases from V and 3 bases from J, leaving 13 bases between. Germline V gene lookup returns CDR1 ENHRY and CDR2 SYGVKD. The length of the CDR3 is 12 residues. The chain's CDR3 is CATGTYLYEQYF. The CDR3, as DNA: TGTGCCACCGGGACATACCTCTACGAGCAGTACTTC.